This T cell receptor beta chain is from a study of T cells in Graves' hyperthyroidism and ophthalmopathy. Study overall: Prior to any treatment, at the point of initial diagnosis, peripheral blood was collected. General study findings and limits: A model built on 13 V-J features separated ophthalmopathy from stable hyperthyroidism. Researchers found most expanded thyroid clonotypes above 0.001 in blood as well.

PBMCs were obtained from 7.5 to 10 ml fresh peripheral blood. RNA transcripts gave rise to amplified TCR beta CDR3 regions. The HTBI primer set served for first-round RT-PCR of the TCR CDR3. One entry per CDR3 protein results from TCRdb running MiXCR on the multiplex PCR reads. The sample contains more than 450,000 distinct CDR3 sequences, just under 20% of which appear only once. Germline values: CDR1 SGHTA, CDR2 FQGNSA. The CDR3 has 15 amino acids. The V segment lost 6 bases and the J segment 9 bases; nucleotides outside the gene matches: 12. Remarks on this clonotype: No antigen is known for it.

The rearrangement joins TRBV7-2 to TRBJ2-1; 9 bases are a match to TRBD1. This clonotype originated in a man between 35 and 55 years old with Graves' ophthalmopathy. The material sequenced was blood. The CDR3 protein is CASRNRDRALSEQFF. As DNA, the CDR3 is TGTGCCAGCAGAAACCGGGACAGGGCTCTAAGTGAGCAGTTCTTC.